The 21 T cell receptor beta chains listed next were all sequenced from one sample in a study of OX40 agonist ivuxolimab in advanced cancers. The repertoire was sequenced with immunoSEQ multiplex PCR; TCRdb's copy has only in-frame clones and lacks some. Of about 36,000 clones listed, about 80% were seen once; the top ten hold less than 25%. The specimen was CD4+ or CD8+ T cells sorted from blood, collected in a trial of the OX40 agonist ivuxolimab. The receptors derive from an adult with an advanced solid tumor such as melanoma, head and neck, liver or kidney cancer.

V usage is TRBV6-5 and J usage is TRBJ1-2, with TRBD1 matching 7 bases. The CDR3 consists of 13 residues. Trimming cost V 6 bases and J 4 bases; bases outside gene matches: 5. Germline V lookup: CDR1 MNHEY, CDR2 SVGAGI. The CDR3 sequence is CASSLTGAYGYTF. The CDR3 DNA follows: TGTGCCAGCAGCCTCACAGGGGCCTATGGCTACACCTTC.

The CDR3 nucleotides are TGCGCCAGCAGCCAGGGAGATACGCAGTATTTT. Its translation: CASSQGDTQYF. This chain uses TRBV4-1 with TRBJ2-3; D is unclear. V was cut by 3 bases and J by 5 bases, with 3 bases left in between. Germline V gene data show CDR1 as MGHRA and CDR2 as YSYEKL. This CDR3 region has 11 residues.

The chain employs TRBV10-2 and TRBJ1-1; D uncertain. The CDR3 covers 13 residues. Trimming left V 1 base short and J 1 base short, with 4 bases between. CDR1 and CDR2 from the germline V gene are WSHSY and SAAADI. The CDR3 loop reads CASSEWGNTEAFF. CDR3 coding DNA: TGCGCCAGCAGTGAGTGGGGGAACACTGAAGCTTTCTTT.

This clone was observed a few times. V is TRBV7-6 and J is TRBJ2-3, with TRBD2 matching over 9 bases. The CDR3 extends over 16 amino acids. V shed 1 base, J shed 4 bases, and the junction held 6 bases outside the gene matches. Germline assignment: CDR1 SGHVS and CDR2 FNYEAQ. Written as DNA, the CDR3 is TGTGCCAGCAGCTTAGTTGGTAGCGGGAGAGCAGATACGCAGTATTTT. Its translation is CASSLVGSGRADTQYF.

CDR3 DNA sequence: TGTGCCAGCAGCGGAAGACAGGGCGCTAGCTCCTACGAGCAGTACTTC. It yields the protein CASSGRQGASSYEQYF. The gene calls are TRBV9 and TRBJ2-7; 7 nucleotides agree with TRBD1. After removal of 3 bases from V and 0 bases from J, the junction contained 9 bases not matched to a gene. CDR3 length: 16 amino acids. Germline CDR1 SGDLS, CDR2 YYNGEE.

The chain recombines TRBV6-1 with TRBJ2-7; maybe TRBD1 (6 bases). The CDR3 has 17 amino acids. V shed 1 base and J shed 3 bases, with 19 bases lying between them. The germline V gene has CDR1 MNHNS and CDR2 SASEGT. Here the CDR3 DNA reads TGTGCCAGCAGTGAAGGGTCAGGGGCTTTCGTGGGCTACGAGCAGTACTTC. Translated: CASSEGSGAFVGYEQYF.

The J gene is TRBJ2-3, the V gene TRBV9, with 9 bases lining up with TRBD2. The V gene's germline CDR1 is SGDLS and CDR2 YYNGEE. This CDR3 region has 12 residues. V lost 2 bases, J lost 12 bases, and 4 bases stayed unmatched. As DNA, the CDR3 is TGTGCCAGCAGCGTGGGCGGGGGGGCTCAGTATTTT. Protein sequence: CASSVGGGAQYF.

The chain recombines TRBV7-9 with TRBJ2-5, with a tentative D call TRBD1 (7 bases). Germline CDR1 is SEHNR and CDR2 is FQNEAQ (reference sequence). CDR3 length: 14 amino acids. V shed 5 bases and J shed 2 bases, with 12 bases lying between them. CDR3 sequence (DNA): TGTGCCAGCAGCGGGGGGACAGCGCAAGAGACCCAGTACTTC. Protein sequence: CASSGGTAQETQYF.

This clone was seen once. The rearrangement joins TRBV28 to TRBJ1-1, with D unresolved. Germline V gene data show CDR1 as MDHEN and CDR2 as SYDVKM. Trimming cost V 2 bases and J 0 bases, with 13 bases left between them. The CDR3 consists of 16 residues. The CDR3 DNA follows: TGTGCCAGCAGTTTACAAATCGAGCTCATGAACACTGAAGCTTTCTTT. It translates to CASSLQIELMNTEAFF.

The chain links TRBV9 to TRBJ2-5; maybe TRBD2 (5 bases). The germline CDR1 and CDR2 sequences are SGDLS and YYNGEE. This CDR3 region has 14 residues. Between the trimmed V and J ends, which lost 2 bases and 0 bases, there was a span of 8 bases. CDR3 protein: CASSVFGNQETQYF. The CDR3 DNA sequence: TGTGCCAGCAGCGTTTTCGGGAACCAAGAGACCCAGTACTTC. Supplemented by reference TRBV9 and TRBJ2-5, the full variable domain reads DSGVTQTPKHLITATGQRVTLRCSPRSGDLSVYWYQQSLDQGLQFLIQYYNGEERAKGNILERFSAQQFPDLHSELNLSSLELGDSALYFCASSVFGNQETQYFGPGTRLLVL.

Written as DNA, the CDR3 is TGCAGCGTTGAAGGTACGTCTGGCTCCTACAATGAGCAGTTCTTC. This sequence encodes CSVEGTSGSYNEQFF. The V call is TRBV29-1, the J call TRBJ2-1; unclear D gene. Trimming stripped 1 base from V and 0 bases from J, with 10 bases between. This CDR3 contains 15 residues. The germline gives CDR1 SQVTM, CDR2 ANQGSEA.

The chain carries TRBV10-2 and TRBJ2-1; D call uncertain. With 6 bases removed from V and 2 bases from J, the gap between germline ends came to 8 bases. CDR3 length equals 13 residues. Looked up from germline, CDR1 is WSHSY and CDR2 is SAAADI. CDR3 bases: TGCGCCAGCAGCTTAGGCACCTACAATGAGCAGTTCTTC. Encoded protein: CASSLGTYNEQFF.

This clone is a singleton in its sample. The chain links TRBV2 to TRBJ2-3, with TRBD2 matching over 11 bases. After removal of 10 bases from V and 2 bases from J, the junction contained 11 bases not matched to a gene. In germline, CDR1 is SNHLY, CDR2 FYNNEI. This CDR3 is 16 amino acids long. In nucleotides, the CDR3 is TGTGCCATCCCGAGACCTAGCGGGGGGCTCACAGATACGCAGTATTTT. It encodes CAIPRPSGGLTDTQYF.

The gene calls are TRBV19 and TRBJ2-5; TRBD2 matches 10 bases. Per germline, CDR1 LNHDA and CDR2 SQIVND (reference sequence). CDR3 length: 17 residues. V shed 0 bases and J 5 bases; nucleotides not matched to a gene: 9. The CDR3 region is CASSIDPPSGSLETQYF. The CDR3 nucleotides read TGTGCCAGTAGTATAGACCCCCCTAGCGGGAGCTTGGAGACCCAGTACTTC. Full variable domain (remainder filled in from reference TRBV19 and TRBJ2-5): DGGITQSPKYLFRKEGQNVTLSCEQNLNHDAMYWYRQDPGQGLRLIYYSQIVNDFQKGDIAEGYSVSREKKESFPLTVTSAQKNPTAFYLCASSIDPPSGSLETQYFGPGTRLLVL.

The V and J genes are TRBV27 and TRBJ1-2; possibly TRBD1 for D (6 bases). V gave up 3 bases and J gave up 14 bases, with 19 bases separating them. The CDR3 runs to 13 residues. Germline V gene data show CDR1 as MNHEY and CDR2 as SMNVEV (reference sequence). The CDR3 region is CASSLGGASSETF. CDR3 nucleotide sequence: TGTGCCAGCAGTTTGGGGGGGGCTTCGTCAGAAACCTTC.

Only one count was recorded for this clone. The chain combines TRBV4-3 with TRBJ1-2; D might be TRBD1 (5 bases). V was pared by 0 bases and J by 4 bases, with 15 bases between. CDR3 size: 16 residues. From germline, CDR1 is LGHNA and CDR2 YSLEER. The CDR3 sequence: CASSQDVTGASYGYTF. The CDR3 DNA is TGCGCCAGCAGCCAAGATGTTACAGGAGCTAGCTATGGCTACACCTTC.

This chain links TRBV7-6 with TRBJ2-7; a possible D gene is TRBD1 (5 bases). Germline CDR1 SGHVS, CDR2 FNYEAQ. The CDR3 loop spans 13 amino acids. The V gene lost 4 bases and the J gene lost 6 bases, with 13 bases spanning the gap. The CDR3 coding sequence is TGTGCCAGCAGCTCCACATCAGGGCGCGAGCAGTACTTC. Translating gives CASSSTSGREQYF.

The table lists this clone with a count of one. The CDR3 protein is CASSVQGASNIQYF. DNA of the CDR3: TGTGCCAGCAGCGTCCAGGGGGCCTCAAACATTCAGTACTTC. V is TRBV9 and J is TRBJ2-4; 8 nucleotides agree with TRBD1. In germline, CDR1 is SGDLS, CDR2 YYNGEE. The CDR3 sequence is 14 residues long. V dropped 2 bases and J dropped 6; count of bases not matched to a gene: 4.

The chain links TRBV7-6 to TRBJ1-4; D unclear. Germline values: CDR1 SGHVS, CDR2 FNYEAQ. V gave up 3 bases and J gave up 8 bases, with 7 bases separating them. This CDR3 spans 12 amino acids. The CDR3 DNA sequence: TGTGCCAGCAGCTTCTTGGGAGAAAAACTGTTTTTT. This encodes CASSFLGEKLFF.

The genes are TRBV12-5 and TRBJ2-1; D not resolved. Germline V gene lookup returns CDR1 LGHNT and CDR2 FRNRAP. The CDR3 sequence is 14 residues long. V lost 6 bases and J lost 9, with 18 bases in between. Here the CDR3 reads CASGLPGPLGEQFF. The CDR3 bases are TGTGCTAGTGGCCTTCCGGGCCCTCTGGGTGAGCAGTTCTTC.

This chain joins TRBV28 and TRBJ1-2, with D unclear. The CDR3 contains 13 residues. Germline CDR1 and CDR2: MDHEN and SYDVKM. V lost 5 bases to trimming and J lost 8 bases, with 15 bases between them. The CDR3 is CASSTIPEGGYTF. The CDR3 nucleotides read TGTGCCAGCAGTACCATTCCCGAGGGAGGCTACACCTTC.